The clone carrying this T cell receptor (beta chain) came up a few times. MiXCR, run by TCRdb on the 5' RACE reads, gives a single entry per CDR3 protein. This table has 15,000 to 20,000 distinct CDR3 sequences, 15% to 20% appearing once. This sample was taken from a study of HIV-infected patients and healthy controls. Germline CDR1 is SEHNR and CDR2 is FQNEAQ (reference sequence). The CDR3 covers 12 residues. Deletions cut 3 bases from V and 5 bases from J, with 7 bases between. The sample was CD8+ T cells from blood. The chain links TRBV7-9 to TRBJ1-2, with no clear D. This clonotype was sampled from a human donor in good health. The CDR3 DNA reads as TGTGCCAGCAGCTTTCTCGTTTATGGCTACACCTTC. Protein product: CASSFLVYGYTF.